The 10 T cell receptor beta chains presented below share a single source sample, sequenced in a study of blood T cells in healthy people across ages (dated by TCRdb to between 2014 and 2017). The library was generated by 5' RACE. TCRdb shows the sequencer as Illumina HiSeq 2500. A second PCR of about 7 to 12 cycles was run with a J-beta primer mix and a sample-barcoded 5' primer. Through fastp at Q25 and MiXCR, TCRdb rebuilt clones from the public reads, retaining in-frame beta chains. Rows with a matching CDR3 protein are joined into one entry that keeps the most common DNA and genes. The sample table shows over 600,000 distinct CDR3 sequences, and roughly three fifths are seen once. About 26% of the sample belongs to the ten largest clones. The specimen was blood. The receptors come from a man aged 35-49 years in good health.

In this sample, this clonotype turned up a few times. The V gene is TRBV27, the J gene TRBJ2-6; TRBD1 aligns across 7 bases. V gave up 8 bases and J gave up 2 bases; unmatched junction bases: 6. Germline assignment: CDR1 MNHEY and CDR2 SMNVEV (reference sequence). The CDR3 contains 15 residues. As DNA, the CDR3 is TGTGCCAGCGGACCACAGGGGACTGGGGCCAACGTCCTGACTTTC. This gives the protein CASGPQGTGANVLTF.

The chain employs TRBV28 and TRBJ2-1; the D gene is possibly TRBD2 (6 bases). V was clipped by 8 bases and J by 7 bases, with 12 bases between them. The CDR3 is 12 residues long. Germline values: CDR1 MDHEN, CDR2 SYDVKM. The CDR3 spells CASGGALNEQFF. DNA of the CDR3: TGTGCCAGCGGAGGGGCCTTAAATGAGCAGTTCTTC.

The chain carries TRBV20-1 and TRBJ2-7; D might be TRBD2 (5 bases). The CDR3 is made up of 14 amino acids. Trimming left V 1 base short and J 4 bases short, with 14 bases between. In germline, CDR1 is DFQATT, CDR2 SNEGSKA (reference sequence). The CDR3 is CSARVNGDRYEQYF. In DNA, the CDR3 is TGCAGTGCTAGAGTGAACGGGGATCGTTACGAGCAGTACTTC.

This clonotype has just a few counts. The chain combines TRBV7-2 with TRBJ1-6; unclear D gene. CDR1 and CDR2 from the germline V gene are SGHTA and FQGNSA. V dropped 3 bases and J dropped 6 bases, with 6 bases sitting between them. The CDR3 runs 13 residues. The CDR3 sequence: CASSFDPNSPLHF. DNA for the CDR3: TGTGCCAGCAGCTTTGACCCTAATTCACCCCTCCACTTT.

This chain connects TRBV5-1 to TRBJ1-1; perhaps TRBD1 as D (5 bases). The V end lost 6 bases, the J end lost 1 base, and 13 bases lay between the germline ends. CDR1 and CDR2 from the germline V gene are SGHRS and YFSETQ. The CDR3 is 14 residues long. CDR3 protein: CASTLREGNTEAFF. CDR3 nucleotide sequence: TGCGCCAGCACTCTCAGGGAAGGGAACACTGAAGCTTTCTTT.

This clonotype was detected a few times. CDR3 region: CASSPLFPGQATDTQYF. CDR3 DNA sequence: TGTGCCAGCAGCCCACTTTTCCCGGGCCAAGCAACGGATACGCAGTATTTT. The V and J genes are TRBV7-2 and TRBJ2-3; D uncertain. Germline-derived CDR1 and CDR2 are SGHTA and FQGNSA. The CDR3 runs to 17 residues. V dropped 5 bases and J dropped 6 bases, with 24 bases sitting between them.

CDR3 loop: CSARRTNHEQYF. CDR3 bases: TGCAGTGCTAGACGTACGAACCACGAGCAGTACTTC. V is TRBV20-1 and J is TRBJ2-7; D not certain. CDR3 length: 12 residues. Germline lookup yields CDR1 DFQATT and CDR2 SNEGSKA (reference sequence). V gave up 2 bases and J gave up 5 bases, with 10 bases separating them.

This clonotype was counted only a few times. The chain carries TRBV28 and TRBJ2-3; the D call may be TRBD1 or TRBD2 (5 bases each). Germline CDR1 is MDHEN and CDR2 is SYDVKM. V lost 2 bases and J 5 bases, leaving 17 bases between the germline ends. The CDR3 is made up of 16 amino acids. This CDR3 is CASSLDRGRTLDTQYF. The DNA of the CDR3 is TGTGCCAGCAGTTTAGATCGGGGCAGGACTCTAGATACGCAGTATTTT. Drawing the rest from reference TRBV28 and TRBJ2-3, the complete variable domain is DVKVTQSSRYLVKRTGEKVFLECVQDMDHENMFWYRQDPGLGLRLIYFSYDVKMKEKGDIPEGYSVSREKKERFSLILESASTNQTSMYLCASSLDRGRTLDTQYFGPGTRLTVL.

This clonotype has a handful of counts. The V call is TRBV10-3, the J call TRBJ2-5; D is uncertain. CDR3 length equals 13 residues. V shed 6 bases and J shed 1 base, with 9 bases lying between them. Germline V gives CDR1 ENHRY, CDR2 SYGVKD. CDR3 DNA: TGTGCCATCAGGGAAGTTTCCCAAGAGACCCAGTACTTC. Translated: CAIREVSQETQYF.

This clonotype was found a few times. The chain links TRBV5-1 to TRBJ2-1, with TRBD1 matching 9 bases. J lost 1 base, V lost 2 bases, and 4 bases had no gene match. CDR1 is SGHRS, CDR2 YFSETQ, per germline. The length of the CDR3 is 16 residues. The CDR3 sequence is CASSFRDRGSYNEQFF. CDR3 sequence (DNA): TGCGCCAGCAGCTTTCGAGACAGGGGGTCCTACAATGAGCAGTTCTTC.